The TCR beta chain under discussion was sequenced for a study of CD8 T cells in Susac syndrome. With random hexamers, reverse transcription was performed on about 0.5 to 1 ug of RNA. Via MiXCR, TCRdb re-called the immunoSEQ multiplex PCR reads, giving one row per CDR3 protein. Of 110,000 or so distinct CDR3 sequences in the sample, over 90% are singletons; the top ten hold less than 0.15%. Germline-derived CDR1 and CDR2 are LNHDA and SQIVND (reference sequence). V gave up 1 base and J gave up 8 bases, with 15 bases separating them. This CDR3 has 15 amino acids. This TCR was sampled from a human donor in good health. Material: CD4+ T cells from PBMCs. This rearrangement joins TRBV19 to TRBJ2-1; maybe TRBD2 (5 bases). For the CDR3, the DNA is TGTGCCAGTAGTATAGCCGACTCCACTAGACATGAGCAGTTCTTC. Translated: CASSIADSTRHEQFF.